This TCR beta chain derives from a study of blood T cell repertoires in COVID-19. Background on the study: Specimens from acute and convalescent COVID-19 originated in the United States, Italy and Spain. PBMCs, B-cell-depleted T cells, or T cells provided the cDNA or gDNA that made up the material.

Trimming removed 3 bases at V and 4 bases at J, with 11 bases between. The CDR3 is 13 residues long. Germline CDR1 SGHKS, CDR2 YYEKEE (reference sequence). In the source study's methods: Reference gene primer amplification in the assay estimated nucleated cell counts. The method was immunoSEQ multiplex PCR; TCRdb's version includes in-frame clones alone and lacks a portion of them. D and trimming come from the DNA, and the V and J calls and clone size come from that table. The sample holds fewer than 350,000 clones, under 90% seen once. The chain uses TRBV5-5 and TRBJ2-7; D not certain. The sequence derives from a woman aged 55-75 years with active or convalescent COVID-19. The specimen sequenced was peripheral blood. The CDR3 nucleotides are TGTGCCAGCAGCTACACCCCCACGTACGAGCAGTACTTC. Amino acids: CASSYTPTYEQYF.